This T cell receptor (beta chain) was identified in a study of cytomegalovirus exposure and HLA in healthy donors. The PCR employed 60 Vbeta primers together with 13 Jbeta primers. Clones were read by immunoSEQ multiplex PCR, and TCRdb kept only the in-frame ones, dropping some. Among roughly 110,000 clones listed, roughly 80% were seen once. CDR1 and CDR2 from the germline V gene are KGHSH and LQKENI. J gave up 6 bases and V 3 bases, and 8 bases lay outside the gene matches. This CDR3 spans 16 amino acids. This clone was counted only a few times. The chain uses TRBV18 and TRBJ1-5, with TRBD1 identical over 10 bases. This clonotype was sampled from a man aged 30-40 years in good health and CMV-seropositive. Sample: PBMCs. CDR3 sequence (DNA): TGTGCCAGCTCACCCTCCCGACAGGGGGCCGGTCAGCCCCAGCATTTT. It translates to CASSPSRQGAGQPQHF.